One sample yielded the 10 T cell receptor beta chains listed below, sequenced in a study of cytomegalovirus exposure and HLA in healthy donors. Some clones are missing from TCRdb's copy, which holds only in-frame ones; the method was immunoSEQ multiplex PCR. This sample yields some 190,000 clones, of which more than 75% are seen a single time; 6% to 8% belongs to the top ten. The sequencing sample was made of PBMCs. The receptors originated from a man aged 30 to 45 in good health and CMV-seropositive.

The V call is TRBV28, the J call TRBJ2-7, with no clear D. V was trimmed by 7 bases and J by 3 bases, leaving 19 bases between them. CDR3 size: 15 residues. Germline CDR1 MDHEN, CDR2 SYDVKM. The CDR3 here is CASKVGRNRFYEQYF. CDR3 in DNA: TGTGCCAGCAAAGTGGGCCGGAACCGCTTCTACGAGCAGTACTTC.

This clone was recorded many times. The V call is TRBV27, the J call TRBJ2-7; D possibly matches TRBD1 or TRBD2 (6 bases each). Trimming took 3 bases from V and 3 from J, leaving 12 bases between them. Germline loops: CDR1 MNHEY, CDR2 SMNVEV (reference sequence). The CDR3 consists of 14 residues. CDR3 coding DNA: TGTGCCAGCAGTTTCCGGGGGCCGATCTACGAGCAGTACTTC. Its translation is CASSFRGPIYEQYF.

This clone was recorded only once. The chain uses TRBV19 and TRBJ2-3, with D perhaps being TRBD1 or TRBD2 (6 bases each). The germline V gene encodes CDR1 LNHDA and CDR2 SQIVND (reference sequence). V lost 4 bases, J lost 1 base, and 12 bases lay in between. The CDR3 sequence is 15 residues long. The CDR3 is CASSTGDSRTDTQYF. In DNA form, the CDR3 reads TGTGCCAGTAGTACAGGGGACTCCCGCACAGATACGCAGTATTTT.

This clone was counted once. Within the sample, other DNA sequences also encode this same CDR3. The rearrangement joins TRBV7-9 to TRBJ1-5, with no clear D. The CDR3 loop spans 13 amino acids. Germline CDR1 reads SEHNR; CDR2 reads FQNEAQ (reference sequence). V was pared by 1 base and J by 2 bases, with 3 bases between. DNA for the CDR3: TGTGCCAGCAGCTTAGGGCGCAATCAGCCCCAGCATTTT. Translating gives CASSLGRNQPQHF.

The genes are TRBV6-6 and TRBJ1-4; D uncertain. The CDR3 has 15 amino acids. From germline, CDR1 is MNHNY and CDR2 SVGAGI (reference sequence). V was clipped by 0 bases and J by 7 bases, with 12 bases between them. The CDR3 here is CASSYSTVALEKLFF. In DNA form, the CDR3 reads TGTGCCAGCAGTTACTCGACGGTCGCCCTTGAAAAACTGTTTTTT.

The CDR3 here is CASSPGVQETQYF. CDR3 DNA sequence: TGTGCCAGCAGTCCGGGGGTGCAAGAGACCCAGTACTTC. The V gene is TRBV6-5, the J gene TRBJ2-5; the D gene is possibly TRBD2 (6 bases). Looked up from germline, CDR1 is MNHEY and CDR2 is SVGAGI. The length of the CDR3 is 13 residues. Trimming left V 5 bases short and J 2 bases short, with 9 bases between.

J is TRBJ2-3 and V is TRBV4-3; unclear D gene. Germline V gives CDR1 LGHNA, CDR2 YSLEER. Trimming took 4 bases from V and 1 from J, leaving 12 bases between them. The CDR3 length is 15 residues. The DNA for the CDR3 is TGCGCCAGCAGCCGCACAGAACTTCGCACAGATACGCAGTATTTT. Amino acids: CASSRTELRTDTQYF.

The chain couples TRBV6-5 to TRBJ2-5; D unresolved. Germline values: CDR1 MNHEY, CDR2 SVGAGI. V gave up 4 bases and J gave up 4 bases, with 10 bases separating them. CDR3 size: 13 residues. CDR3 sequence (DNA): TGTGCCAGCAGTTTTCTAGGGTTAGAGACCCAGTACTTC. Residues: CASSFLGLETQYF.

This sequence joins TRBV6-6 and TRBJ1-1; no definite D call. The CDR3 spans 14 residues. Trimming cost V 4 bases and J 1 base, with 10 bases left between them. The germline CDR1 and CDR2 sequences are MNHNY and SVGAGI (reference sequence). The CDR3 spells CASSFVTANTEAFF. The CDR3 bases are TGTGCCAGCAGTTTCGTAACAGCGAACACTGAAGCTTTCTTT.

The chain links TRBV9 to TRBJ1-6; 9 positions agree with TRBD1. V shed 2 bases and J 10 bases; nucleotides not matched to a gene: 7. The length of the CDR3 is 15 residues. From germline, CDR1 is SGDLS and CDR2 YYNGEE. CDR3 loop: CASSVTGGSESPLHF. CDR3 sequence (DNA): TGTGCCAGCAGCGTGACAGGGGGGTCGGAGTCACCCCTCCACTTT.